This T cell receptor (beta chain) was sequenced in a study of cytomegalovirus exposure and HLA in healthy donors. Study-level points and caveats: Cytomegalovirus-associated TCR beta chains were listed, numbering some 180.

Amplification used 60 Vbeta primers and 13 Jbeta primers. Assay used: immunoSEQ multiplex PCR; TCRdb lists only in-frame clones, some missing. The sample yields some 100,000 clones, 75% seen once. This clone came up a few times. Its cognate antigen is unknown. Every donor was a healthy person donating bone marrow. Nominally healthy donors were sampled, though unrecorded immune exposures were likely. This TCR was sampled from a woman aged 18-29 years in good health and CMV-seropositive. Sequenced: PBMCs.

CDR3 amino acids: CASSLLGLKETQYF. The CDR3 DNA follows: TGTGCCAGCAGTTTACTGGGACTAAAAGAGACCCAGTACTTC. The rearrangement uses TRBV28 and TRBJ2-5; TRBD2 aligns across 7 bases. The length of the CDR3 is 14 residues. The V gene's germline CDR1 is MDHEN and CDR2 SYDVKM. Trimming removed 2 bases from V and 3 bases from J; junction bases left unmatched: 3.